This TCR beta chain was sequenced for a study of blood T cell repertoires in COVID-19. Study summary: Samples of COVID-19 (acute and convalescent) were obtained from the United States, Italy and Spain.

V shed 6 bases, J shed 4 bases, and the junction held 9 bases outside the gene matches. This CDR3 is 15 amino acids long. Germline assignment: CDR1 MNHEY and CDR2 SVGAGI. Participants came from some 23 US areas, aged about 18 to 89 years. Categorization into cohorts depended on clinical history that participants reported. Those designated as exposed participants met a COVID-19 case within 2 weeks before study entry. Clones were sequenced by immunoSEQ multiplex PCR, and TCRdb holds only the in-frame ones, with some missing. The repertoire includes 180,000 or so clones, nearly 80% of them detected once, and roughly 14% sits in the top ten.

The sample was PBMCs or T cells enriched from blood (not recorded which). This chain links TRBV6-5 with TRBJ2-3; 8 nucleotides agree with TRBD1. This TCR derives from a man aged 60 to 69 who had been exposed to COVID-19. This CDR3 is CASSRLHRGADTQYF. In nucleotides, the CDR3 is TGTGCCAGCAGCCGATTACACAGGGGGGCAGATACGCAGTATTTT.